This T cell receptor beta chain was sequenced during a study of PD-L1 blockade in urothelial cancer. Sequenced by immunoSEQ multiplex PCR; TCRdb stores in-frame clones only, minus some. The repertoire holds about 74,000 clones, with 90% as singletons. The V gene's germline CDR1 is SQVTM and CDR2 ANQGSEA. Trimming at V came to 5 bases and at J to 4 bases, leaving 6 bases not matched to a gene. The CDR3 covers 13 residues. Study-wide results and limits: For durable-benefit patients, tumor-associated blood clones expanded more at 3 weeks.

The table lists this clone with a few counts. Its antigen is as yet unknown. Time point meaning: pretreatment peripheral blood. The receptor's source is a man between 65 and 85 years old with urothelial cancer. The V call is TRBV29-1, the J call TRBJ1-1; 8 nucleotides match TRBD1. The sample was PBMCs, taken around atezolizumab (anti-PD-L1) treatment. CDR3 loop: CSVNTGGSTEAFF. Written as DNA, the CDR3 is TGCAGCGTTAATACAGGGGGGTCCACTGAAGCTTTCTTT.